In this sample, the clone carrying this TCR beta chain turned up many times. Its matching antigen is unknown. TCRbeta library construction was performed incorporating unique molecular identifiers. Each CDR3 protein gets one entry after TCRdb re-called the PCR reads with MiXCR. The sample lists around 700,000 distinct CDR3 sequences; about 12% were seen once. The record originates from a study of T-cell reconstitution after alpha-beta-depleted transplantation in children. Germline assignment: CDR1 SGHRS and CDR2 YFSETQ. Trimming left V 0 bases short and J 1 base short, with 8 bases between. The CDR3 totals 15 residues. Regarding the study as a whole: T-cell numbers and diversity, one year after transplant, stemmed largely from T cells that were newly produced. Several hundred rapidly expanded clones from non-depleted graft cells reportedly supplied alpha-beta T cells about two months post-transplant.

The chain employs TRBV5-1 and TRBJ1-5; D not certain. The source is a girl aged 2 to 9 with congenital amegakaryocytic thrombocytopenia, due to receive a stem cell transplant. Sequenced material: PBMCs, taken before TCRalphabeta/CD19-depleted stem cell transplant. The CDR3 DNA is TGCGCCAGCAGCTTGGCCGGGGTAAGCAATCAGCCCCAGCATTTT. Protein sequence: CASSLAGVSNQPQHF.